This T cell receptor (beta chain) was profiled in a study of shared clonotypes between healthy human individuals. This CDR3 is built from 16 residues. With V trimmed by 5 bases and J by 0 bases, 6 bases remained unmatched. Germline V gene sequence: CDR1 LNHDA, CDR2 SQIVND (reference sequence). CD8 cells classed as naive were CD45RO-negative and positively selected for CCR7, excluding terminally differentiated effector memory CD45RA+ cells. Assay used: immunoSEQ multiplex PCR; TCRdb lists only in-frame clones, some missing. The sample has roughly 2.1 million clones, under 95% seen once; the top ten hold over 1.5%.

V and J are TRBV19 and TRBJ1-1; 10 bases agree with TRBD1. The receptor was isolated from a man aged 18 to 29 in good health. Some clones in this sample may be carry-over from other donors' samples. Sequences were obtained from naive CD8+ T cells from PBMCs. The CDR3 protein is CASSPQGQGMNTEAFF. Here the CDR3 DNA reads TGTGCCAGTAGTCCCCAGGGACAGGGGATGAACACTGAAGCTTTCTTT.